Sequencing of this T cell receptor (beta chain) was carried out in a study of blood T cell repertoires in COVID-19. Sequencing used immunoSEQ multiplex PCR; TCRdb keeps in-frame clones, though not all of them. The table lists roughly 70,000 clones, roughly three quarters of them singletons. V shed 1 base, J shed 8 bases, and the junction held 5 bases outside the gene matches. This CDR3 has 15 residues. Germline CDR1 reads SGHNT; CDR2 reads YENEEA. The V call is TRBV11-3, the J call TRBJ2-1; TRBD2 matches at 10 bases. The sample consisted of peripheral blood. This clonotype originated in a man between 65 and 85 years old with acute or convalescent COVID-19. The CDR3 DNA sequence: TGTGCCAGCAGCTTAGGGTTAGCGGGAGGCTATGAGCAGTTCTTC. This gives the protein CASSLGLAGGYEQFF.